Below, one T cell receptor (beta chain) is given with its context. The data belong to a study of PD-1 blockade in mismatch repair-deficient tumors. Across the whole study: Patients had fewer than 15 mismatch repair-deficient cancer types and were previously treated and progressing.

TCRs were sequenced from a few patients responding to pembrolizumab. Generated by immunoSEQ multiplex PCR, the TCRdb table keeps only in-frame clones and is missing some. The table includes 56,000 or so clones, 65% to 85% detected once. V gave up 6 bases and J gave up 5 bases; unmatched junction bases: 12. The germline gives CDR1 MNHEY, CDR2 SVGAGI. The CDR3 totals 15 residues. The input for sequencing was peripheral blood, taken 20 weeks after starting pembrolizumab. This receptor was obtained from an adult with mismatch repair-deficient cancer. The chain combines TRBV6-5 with TRBJ2-7; 8 nucleotides line up with TRBD2. DNA for the CDR3: TGTGCCAGCAGCTCCCCGGGGGGGCTAAGGAACGAGCAGTACTTC. This sequence encodes CASSSPGGLRNEQYF.